The 26 T cell receptor beta chains reported below all come from one sample, sequenced in a study of cytomegalovirus exposure and HLA in healthy donors. The primer mix had 60 Vbeta and 13 Jbeta primers. The method was immunoSEQ multiplex PCR; TCRdb's version includes in-frame clones alone and lacks a portion of them. Of about 62,000 clones in the sample, about 69% were seen once. The specimen sequenced was PBMCs. These receptors all stem from a woman in her thirties in good health and CMV-seronegative.

The chain links TRBV7-8 to TRBJ2-3; TRBD2 might be the D (7 bases). The CDR3 sequence is 16 residues long. V lost 5 bases to trimming and J lost 1 base, with 16 bases between them. The germline V gene has CDR1 SGHVS and CDR2 FQNEAQ. This chain's CDR3 is CASSVEGGGGTDTQYF. CDR3 sequence (DNA): TGTGCCAGCAGCGTAGAGGGGGGGGGTGGCACAGATACGCAGTATTTT. The variable domain in full, completed from reference TRBV7-8 and TRBJ2-3, reads GAGVSQSPRYKVAKRGQDVALRCDPISGHVSLFWYQQALGQGPEFLTYFQNEAQLDKSGLPSDRFFAERPEGSVSTLKIQRTQQEDSAVYLCASSVEGGGGTDTQYFGPGTRLTVL.

This clone has only a few counts. The rearrangement links TRBV5-6 to TRBJ1-6, with 11 bases identical to TRBD1. Germline V lookup: CDR1 SGHDT, CDR2 YYEEEE. This CDR3 is 14 amino acids long. J lost 9 bases, V lost 4 bases, and 3 bases had no gene match. This chain's CDR3 is CASSSGQGASPLHF. The DNA of the CDR3 is TGTGCCAGCAGCAGCGGACAGGGGGCTTCACCCCTCCACTTT.

This clone was detected a few times. V and J are TRBV10-3 and TRBJ2-2; D is ambiguous. Germline CDR1 is ENHRY and CDR2 is SYGVKD. The CDR3 sequence is 12 residues long. V lost 5 bases and J 6 bases, leaving 7 bases between the germline ends. The CDR3 here is CAISPVSGELFF. The CDR3 DNA reads TGTGCCATCAGTCCAGTTTCCGGGGAGCTGTTTTTT.

The genes are TRBV2 and TRBJ2-1; TRBD2 agrees at 7 bases. The CDR3 runs to 17 residues. Germline V gene lookup returns CDR1 SNHLY and CDR2 FYNNEI. V lost 2 bases to trimming and J lost 2 bases; unmatched junction nucleotides: 9. This CDR3 is CASSEMGAAGPYNEQFF. The CDR3 DNA reads as TGTGCCAGCAGTGAAATGGGAGCAGCGGGACCCTACAATGAGCAGTTCTTC.

V gene TRBV9 combines with J gene TRBJ2-7, with 7 bases lining up with TRBD1. CDR3 length: 13 amino acids. Losses at the gene ends were 3 bases for V and 3 bases for J; bases not matched to a gene: 3. CDR1 SGDLS and CDR2 YYNGEE come from the germline V gene. Here the CDR3 reads CASSEWDSYEQYV. Written as DNA, the CDR3 is TGTGCCAGCAGCGAATGGGACAGCTACGAGCAGTACGTC.

The V call is TRBV19, the J call TRBJ2-2; 10 nucleotides line up with TRBD2. V was clipped by 8 bases and J by 7 bases; unmatched bases: 13. Germline loops: CDR1 LNHDA, CDR2 SQIVND (reference sequence). The CDR3 has 16 amino acids. CDR3 DNA sequence: TGTGCCAGTTTACAGCGGGAGGGTAGGTCGATCGGGGAGCTGTTTTTT. Amino acids: CASLQREGRSIGELFF.

The chain is built from TRBV6-5 and TRBJ2-1, with D tentatively TRBD1 (5 bases). The CDR3 runs to 15 residues. Germline V CDR1 and CDR2: MNHEY, SVGAGI. Between the trimmed V and J ends, which lost 0 bases and 4 bases, there was a span of 10 bases. CDR3 sequence (DNA): TGTGCCAGCAGTTACTCGAATGCAGGGTACAATGAGCAGTTCTTC. Its translation: CASSYSNAGYNEQFF.

The gene calls are TRBV7-9 and TRBJ1-5; TRBD1 matches at 7 bases. The CDR3 has 16 amino acids. With V trimmed by 4 bases and J by 4 bases, 10 bases remained unmatched. Germline CDR1 SEHNR, CDR2 FQNEAQ (reference sequence). In nucleotides, the CDR3 is TGTGCCAGCAGCTCCAACCGGGACAGCTCAAATCAGCCCCAGCATTTT. This codes for CASSSNRDSSNQPQHF.

V usage is TRBV27 and J usage is TRBJ1-1; D might be TRBD1 (5 bases). Germline CDR1 MNHEY, CDR2 SMNVEV (reference sequence). The V and J ends lost 5 bases and 11 bases respectively, with 27 bases between them. The CDR3 runs to 16 residues. In DNA form, the CDR3 reads TGTGCCAGCAGTGCCTCTTCGGGACTGGGAGCGGGGAGGGCTTTCTTT. Translating it yields CASSASSGLGAGRAFF.

The chain is built from TRBV5-5 and TRBJ1-5; D is undetermined. The germline CDR1 and CDR2 sequences are SGHKS and YYEKEE (reference sequence). This CDR3 spans 13 amino acids. Trimming took 0 bases from V and 5 from J, leaving 6 bases between them. CDR3 in DNA: TGTGCCAGCAGCTTGGGGGGAGATCAGCCCCAGCATTTT. This codes for CASSLGGDQPQHF.

The chain links TRBV30 to TRBJ1-5, with a possible D match to TRBD1 (5 bases). The CDR3 spans 14 residues. The V gene's germline CDR1 is GTSNPN and CDR2 SVGIG (reference sequence). Trimming pared 2 bases from V and 3 bases from J, leaving 11 bases between. The CDR3, as DNA: TGTGCCTGGAGTCGGGGGGGGGACAATCAGCCCCAGCATTTT. This gives the protein CAWSRGGDNQPQHF.

The rearrangement uses TRBV29-1 and TRBJ2-3; 14 bases agree with TRBD2. Germline values: CDR1 SQVTM, CDR2 ANQGSEA. The CDR3 runs to 16 residues. The V gene end was trimmed by 6 bases and the J gene end by 4 bases; junction bases not matched to a gene: 9. The CDR3 sequence: CSVPTSGRASADTQYF. The DNA for the CDR3 is TGCAGCGTGCCGACTAGCGGGAGGGCCAGTGCAGATACGCAGTATTTT.

This clone was seen once. The CDR3 DNA reads as TGTGCCAGCAGCCAGGGGAATCAGCCCCAGCATTTT. Its protein is CASSQGNQPQHF. The rearrangement joins TRBV7-9 to TRBJ1-5; TRBD1 is a possible D gene (6 bases). Germline CDR1 SEHNR, CDR2 FQNEAQ (reference sequence). With 5 bases removed from V and 4 bases from J, the gap between germline ends came to 6 bases. The CDR3 covers 12 residues.

The rearrangement joins TRBV10-3 to TRBJ2-7; 9 positions agree with TRBD2. This CDR3 contains 13 residues. Germline trimming cut 6 bases from V and 4 bases from J; bases unmatched to any gene: 4. Germline V CDR1 and CDR2: ENHRY, SYGVKD. The CDR3 sequence is CAISQGLAYEQYF. CDR3 bases: TGTGCCATCAGCCAGGGACTAGCTTACGAGCAGTACTTC.

The V call is TRBV4-1, the J call TRBJ1-4; D is perhaps TRBD1 (5 bases). Looked up from germline, CDR1 is MGHRA and CDR2 is YSYEKL. The germline V and J ends were trimmed by 0 bases and 6 bases, with 14 bases remaining between them. The CDR3 runs 16 residues. This chain's CDR3 is CASSQDMGREYEKLFF. In DNA, the CDR3 is TGCGCCAGCAGCCAAGATATGGGCAGGGAATATGAAAAACTGTTTTTT.

This clone is a singleton in its sample. The chain combines TRBV30 with TRBJ2-7; 7 bases line up with TRBD2. CDR3 length: 16 amino acids. CDR1 is GTSNPN, CDR2 SVGIG, per germline (reference sequence). With V trimmed by 3 bases and J by 0 bases, 11 bases remained unmatched. The CDR3 nucleotides are TGTGCCTGGAGCCCAGCACCGACTAGCTCCTCCTACGAGCAGTACTTC. Translating it yields CAWSPAPTSSSYEQYF.

The chain is built from TRBV7-2 and TRBJ2-3, with D tentatively TRBD2 (6 bases). Germline-derived CDR1 and CDR2 are SGHTA and FQGNSA. V was pared by 0 bases and J by 0 bases, with 13 bases between. The CDR3 length is 17 residues. CDR3 nucleotide sequence: TGTGCCAGCAGCTTAGCGGTGGGACTTCCTAGCACAGATACGCAGTATTTT. It codes for CASSLAVGLPSTDTQYF.

The J gene is TRBJ2-1, the V gene TRBV2; 8 positions agree with TRBD1. The trim removed 4 bases at V and 10 bases at J, leaving 15 bases unmatched. The CDR3 is made up of 16 amino acids. Germline V gene data show CDR1 as SNHLY and CDR2 as FYNNEI. The CDR3 nucleotides read TGTGCCAGCAGTGTGGTCGCAGGGGGCCGCCGCGGGGAGCAGTTCTTC. Residues: CASSVVAGGRRGEQFF. Based on the CDR3 plus reference TRBV2 and TRBJ2-1, the full variable domain is EPEVTQTPSHQVTQMGQEVILRCVPISNHLYFYWYRQILGQKVEFLVSFYNNEISEKSEIFDDQFSVERPDGSNFTLKIRSTKLEDSAMYFCASSVVAGGRRGEQFFGPGTRLTVL.

The genes are TRBV27 and TRBJ1-5; D remains unclear. The V end lost 8 bases, the J end lost 3 bases, and 11 bases lay between the germline ends. Germline loops: CDR1 MNHEY, CDR2 SMNVEV (reference sequence). The CDR3 is 13 residues long. In nucleotides, the CDR3 is TGTGCCAGCGCTGGCGCGGTCAATCAGCCCCAGCATTTT. Its protein is CASAGAVNQPQHF.

This sequence joins TRBV6-4 and TRBJ2-1, with TRBD2 as a possible D gene (5 bases). The CDR3 runs to 15 residues. Germline V gene sequence: CDR1 MRHNA, CDR2 SNTAGT. The V and J ends lost 8 bases and 4 bases respectively, with 18 bases between them. CDR3 in DNA: TGTGCCAGCTCGCGAGCGGCGGACCAATACAATGAGCAGTTCTTC. Translated: CASSRAADQYNEQFF.

This clone was detected a few times. The chain joins TRBV5-1 to TRBJ2-2, with TRBD1 matching 7 bases. There are 15 residues in the CDR3. Trimming removed 2 bases from V and 3 bases from J; junction bases left unmatched: 4. CDR1 and CDR2 (germline): SGHRS, YFSETQ. CDR3 sequence: CASSLRQGDTGELFF. CDR3 sequence (DNA): TGCGCCAGCAGCTTACGACAGGGTGACACCGGGGAGCTGTTTTTT.

This clone was seen a few times. CDR3 sequence (DNA): TGTGCCAGTAGTATCCAGGGGATCTATGGCTACACCTTC. The encoded protein is CASSIQGIYGYTF. The chain joins TRBV19 to TRBJ1-2, with D possibly being TRBD1 (6 bases). Germline CDR1 is LNHDA and CDR2 is SQIVND (reference sequence). The CDR3 is 13 amino acids. V was clipped by 3 bases and J by 4 bases, with 9 bases between them.

A note on this clone: Other DNA sequences from this sample encode an identical CDR3 as well. This chain joins TRBV28 and TRBJ2-3; 10 positions match TRBD2. The CDR3 loop spans 20 amino acids. Trimming removed 5 bases from V and 2 bases from J; junction bases left unmatched: 19. Germline CDR1 reads MDHEN; CDR2 reads SYDVKM. The CDR3 loop reads CASSPTRGVMLAGVTDTQYF. In nucleotides, the CDR3 is TGTGCCAGCAGTCCCACCAGGGGGGTTATGCTAGCGGGAGTCACAGATACGCAGTATTTT.

The chain is built from TRBV30 and TRBJ1-5; 8 bases line up with TRBD1. This CDR3 contains 15 residues. CDR1 and CDR2 from the germline V gene are GTSNPN and SVGIG (reference sequence). V was clipped by 2 bases and J by 6 bases; unmatched bases: 9. CDR3 amino acids: CAWSIRGTGAQPQHF. The CDR3 DNA reads as TGTGCCTGGAGTATCCGGGGGACAGGCGCTCAGCCCCAGCATTTT.

The sample holds one count of this clone. The V call is TRBV28, the J call TRBJ1-5; tentatively, D is TRBD1 (5 bases). This CDR3 is 15 amino acids long. The V and J ends lost 3 bases and 0 bases respectively, with 9 bases between them. CDR1 and CDR2 from the germline V gene are MDHEN and SYDVKM. CDR3 protein: CASSFGDYSNQPQHF. The DNA of the CDR3 is TGTGCCAGCAGTTTTGGGGACTATAGCAATCAGCCCCAGCATTTT.

The rearrangement links TRBV2 to TRBJ2-2; 13 bases agree with TRBD2. Trimming at V came to 2 bases and at J to 0 bases, leaving 12 bases not matched to a gene. This CDR3 spans 21 amino acids. Germline assignment: CDR1 SNHLY and CDR2 FYNNEI. The DNA for the CDR3 is TGTGCCAGCAGTGAAAGGTCACTAGCGGGAGGGATACCTTCGAACACCGGGGAGCTGTTTTTT. It yields the protein CASSERSLAGGIPSNTGELFF.